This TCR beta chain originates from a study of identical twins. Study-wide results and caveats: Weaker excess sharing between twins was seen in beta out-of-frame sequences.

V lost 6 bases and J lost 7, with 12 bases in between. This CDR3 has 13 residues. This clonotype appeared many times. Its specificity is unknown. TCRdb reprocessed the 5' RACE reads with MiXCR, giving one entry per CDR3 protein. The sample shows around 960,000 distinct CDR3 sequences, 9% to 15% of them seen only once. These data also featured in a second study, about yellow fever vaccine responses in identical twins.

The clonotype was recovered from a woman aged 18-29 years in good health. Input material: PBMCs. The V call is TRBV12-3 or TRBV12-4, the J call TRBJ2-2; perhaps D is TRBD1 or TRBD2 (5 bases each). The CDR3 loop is CASRPAGGGELFF. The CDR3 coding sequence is TGTGCCAGCAGGCCGGCTGGGGGCGGGGAGCTGTTTTTT.